This TCR beta chain was obtained from a study of T cell responses to AZD1222 COVID-19 vaccine. Data came from immunoSEQ multiplex PCR; TCRdb stores just in-frame clones and leaves some out. Of around 190,000 clones in the sample, approximately 92% were seen once. This CDR3 has 15 residues. Trimming removed 3 bases from V and 3 bases from J; junction bases left unmatched: 3. The germline CDR1 and CDR2 sequences are SGHAT and FQNNGV. This chain uses TRBV11-2 with TRBJ2-1, with 9 bases lining up with TRBD1. This receptor was obtained from an adult in good health. The source was peripheral blood, collected on day 0 of AZD1222 vaccination. CDR3 sequence: CASSFPGQGYNEQFF. In DNA form, the CDR3 reads TGTGCCAGCAGCTTTCCGGGACAGGGCTACAATGAGCAGTTCTTC.